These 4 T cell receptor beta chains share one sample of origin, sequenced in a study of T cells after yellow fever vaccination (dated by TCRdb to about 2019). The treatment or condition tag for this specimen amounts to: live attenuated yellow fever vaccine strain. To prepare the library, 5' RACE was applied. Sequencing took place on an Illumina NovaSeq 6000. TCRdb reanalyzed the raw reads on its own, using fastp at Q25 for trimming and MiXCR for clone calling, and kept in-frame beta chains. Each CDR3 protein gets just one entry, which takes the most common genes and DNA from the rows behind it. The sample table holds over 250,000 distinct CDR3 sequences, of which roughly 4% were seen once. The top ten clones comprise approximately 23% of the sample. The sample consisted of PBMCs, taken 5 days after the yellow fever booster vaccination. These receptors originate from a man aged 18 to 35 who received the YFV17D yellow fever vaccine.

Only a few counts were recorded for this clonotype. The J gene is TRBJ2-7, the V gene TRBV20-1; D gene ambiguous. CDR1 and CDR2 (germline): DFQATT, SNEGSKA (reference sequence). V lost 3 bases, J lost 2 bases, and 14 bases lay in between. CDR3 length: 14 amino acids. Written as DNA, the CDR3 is TGCAGTGCTAGCCGACCGGGCCTTCCCTACGAGCAGTACTTC. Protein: CSASRPGLPYEQYF.

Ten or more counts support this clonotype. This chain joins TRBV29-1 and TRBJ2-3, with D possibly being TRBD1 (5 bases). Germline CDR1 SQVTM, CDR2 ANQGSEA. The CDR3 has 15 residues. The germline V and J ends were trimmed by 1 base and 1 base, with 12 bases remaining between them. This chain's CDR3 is CSVEGGSLGTDTQYF. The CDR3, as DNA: TGCAGCGTTGAAGGGGGCAGTCTGGGCACAGATACGCAGTATTTT.

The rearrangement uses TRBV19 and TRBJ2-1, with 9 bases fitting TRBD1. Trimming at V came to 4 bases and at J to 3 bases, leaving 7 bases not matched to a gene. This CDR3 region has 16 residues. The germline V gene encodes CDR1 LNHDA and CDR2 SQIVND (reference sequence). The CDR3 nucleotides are TGTGCCAGTAGTACGGCACAGGGGGCTCTCTACAATGAGCAGTTCTTC. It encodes CASSTAQGALYNEQFF.

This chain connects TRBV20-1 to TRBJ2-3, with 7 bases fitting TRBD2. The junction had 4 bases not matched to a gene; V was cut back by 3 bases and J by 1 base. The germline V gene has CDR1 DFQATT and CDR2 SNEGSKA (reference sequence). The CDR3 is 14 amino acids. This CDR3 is CSASGGGGTDTQYF. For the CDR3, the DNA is TGCAGTGCTAGTGGGGGGGGTGGCACAGATACGCAGTATTTT.